This T cell receptor (beta chain) derives from a study of T cell repertoires in aging, cancer and after chemotherapy. Study observations and caveats: Untreated cancer patients had significantly lower blood TCR diversity than age-matched healthy donors. Median generation probability rose over the chemotherapy interval in each cancer cohort, suggesting rebound thymic output.

TCR beta rearrangements were amplified from peripheral blood genomic DNA. This clonotype was seen a handful of times. The antigen is undetermined. CDR1 and CDR2 (germline): SGHNT, YYREEE (reference sequence). The CDR3 has 14 residues. Deletions cut 0 bases from V and 5 bases from J, with 12 bases between. A mixed TRB-A/B primer pool amplified rearranged TRB by multiplex touch-down PCR. Each CDR3 protein gets one entry after TCRdb re-called the multiplex PCR reads with MiXCR. The sample records about 770 distinct CDR3 sequences, around 52% being singletons. The TCR was taken from a human donor with a solid tumor. Material: blood. The J gene is TRBJ2-7, the V gene TRBV5-4; D tentatively reads TRBD1 or TRBD2 (5 bases each). The CDR3, as DNA: TGTGCCAGCAGCTTGGGGGGCCATAGCGACGAGCAGTACTTC. Protein product: CASSLGGHSDEQYF.